These 11 T cell receptor beta chains came from one sample sequenced in a study of T-cell reconstitution after alpha-beta-depleted transplantation in children. This sample's TCRbeta library carried unique molecular identifier barcodes. TCRdb used MiXCR to reprocess the PCR reads, holding one entry per CDR3 protein. Found here are approximately 91,000 distinct CDR3 sequences, about 8% of them singletons; the top ten hold 5.5% to 7%. The sequencing used PBMCs from the stem cell graft donor, collected from the stem cell graft. The receptors here all came from a human donor who donated a stem cell graft to a child with congenital amegakaryocytic thrombocytopenia.

This clonotype was observed at least ten times. This CDR3 is CASSRETGTIYNEQFF. The CDR3 nucleotides are TGCGCCAGCAGCCGAGAAACCGGGACAATCTACAATGAGCAGTTCTTC. The gene calls are TRBV4-3 and TRBJ2-1; D is possibly TRBD1 (6 bases). Trimming shortened V by 4 bases and J by 3 bases, and 16 bases separated the two germline ends. The germline gives CDR1 LGHNA, CDR2 YSLEER. This CDR3 is built from 16 residues.

This rearrangement joins TRBV28 to TRBJ2-1; D ambiguous. The germline V gene has CDR1 MDHEN and CDR2 SYDVKM. Between the trimmed V and J ends, which lost 7 bases and 6 bases, there was a span of 13 bases. The CDR3 length is 13 residues. CDR3 nucleotides: TGTGCCAGCACAACCCTCCCGCCCAATGAGCAGTTCTTC. Encoded protein: CASTTLPPNEQFF.

This clonotype has a count of ten or more. This rearrangement joins TRBV12-3 or TRBV12-4 to TRBJ1-5, with no clear D. The CDR3 extends over 13 amino acids. Between the trimmed V and J ends, which lost 3 bases and 0 bases, there was a span of 3 bases. The CDR3 here is CASSFDSNQPQHF. In nucleotides, the CDR3 is TGTGCCAGCAGTTTCGATAGCAATCAGCCCCAGCATTTT.

There are many counts of this clonotype. The CDR3 sequence is CASSEARDSGYTF. In DNA, the CDR3 is TGTGCCAGCAGTGAAGCTAGGGACTCTGGCTACACCTTC. The chain joins TRBV6-1 to TRBJ1-2, with D possibly matching TRBD1 (5 bases). From germline, CDR1 is MNHNS and CDR2 SASEGT. This CDR3 contains 13 residues. The V end was cut by 0 bases, the J end by 7 bases, with 9 bases between.

This clonotype was seen ten or more times. V and J are TRBV20-1 and TRBJ2-5; D is unresolved. V was clipped by 6 bases and J by 1 base, with 6 bases between them. Germline lookup yields CDR1 DFQATT and CDR2 SNEGSKA (reference sequence). This CDR3 has 11 residues. CDR3 sequence: CSARSQETQYF. In DNA, the CDR3 is TGCAGTGCCAGGAGCCAAGAGACCCAGTACTTC.

This clonotype was seen ten or more times. This rearrangement joins TRBV27 to TRBJ1-2; D might be TRBD1 (5 bases). The V gene lost 8 bases and the J gene lost 7 bases, with 20 bases spanning the gap. Germline V lookup: CDR1 MNHEY, CDR2 SMNVEV (reference sequence). CDR3 length: 14 residues. CDR3 protein: CASECRVPLSGYTF. CDR3 DNA sequence: TGTGCCAGCGAATGCAGGGTACCCCTAAGTGGCTACACCTTC.

This clonotype was seen ten or more times. The chain recombines TRBV20-1 with TRBJ2-1; perhaps TRBD2 as D (5 bases). Germline V gives CDR1 DFQATT, CDR2 SNEGSKA (reference sequence). This CDR3 spans 11 amino acids. Trimming removed 6 bases at V and 10 bases at J, with 13 bases between. The CDR3 coding sequence is TGCAGTGCCGTACCAGAGGGAGAGCAGTTCTTC. Its protein is CSAVPEGEQFF.

This clonotype was seen many times. The genes are TRBV12-3 or TRBV12-4 and TRBJ2-3; no firm D call. V was shortened by 3 bases and J by 7 bases, with 5 bases between the two germline ends. CDR3 length: 11 amino acids. The CDR3 DNA sequence: TGTGCCAGCAGTTTGATTAATACGCAGTATTTT. This codes for CASSLINTQYF.

This clonotype showed up many times. The chain recombines TRBV30 with TRBJ1-5; D not certain. In germline, CDR1 is GTSNPN, CDR2 SVGIG (reference sequence). The V end was cut by 5 bases, the J end by 6 bases, with 8 bases between. The CDR3 extends over 11 amino acids. CDR3 amino acids: CAWGQSQPQHF. For the CDR3, the DNA is TGTGCCTGGGGGCAATCTCAGCCCCAGCATTTT.

Many counts were recorded for this clonotype. The chain uses TRBV20-1 and TRBJ2-3; TRBD1 matches 9 bases. The V and J ends lost 5 bases and 6 bases, in that order; junction bases with no gene match: 6. This CDR3 spans 13 amino acids. Looked up from germline, CDR1 is DFQATT and CDR2 is SNEGSKA (reference sequence). The CDR3 region is CSAPRTGADTQYF. CDR3 nucleotides: TGCAGTGCTCCCCGGACAGGGGCGGATACGCAGTATTTT.

The chain carries TRBV27 and TRBJ2-3, with TRBD2 as a possible D gene (5 bases). V lost 7 bases to trimming and J lost 1 base, with 15 bases between them. The CDR3 has 15 amino acids. Per germline, CDR1 MNHEY and CDR2 SMNVEV (reference sequence). Here the CDR3 reads CASTGFPRGTDTQYF. CDR3 bases: TGTGCCAGCACGGGGTTCCCGCGCGGCACAGATACGCAGTATTTT.